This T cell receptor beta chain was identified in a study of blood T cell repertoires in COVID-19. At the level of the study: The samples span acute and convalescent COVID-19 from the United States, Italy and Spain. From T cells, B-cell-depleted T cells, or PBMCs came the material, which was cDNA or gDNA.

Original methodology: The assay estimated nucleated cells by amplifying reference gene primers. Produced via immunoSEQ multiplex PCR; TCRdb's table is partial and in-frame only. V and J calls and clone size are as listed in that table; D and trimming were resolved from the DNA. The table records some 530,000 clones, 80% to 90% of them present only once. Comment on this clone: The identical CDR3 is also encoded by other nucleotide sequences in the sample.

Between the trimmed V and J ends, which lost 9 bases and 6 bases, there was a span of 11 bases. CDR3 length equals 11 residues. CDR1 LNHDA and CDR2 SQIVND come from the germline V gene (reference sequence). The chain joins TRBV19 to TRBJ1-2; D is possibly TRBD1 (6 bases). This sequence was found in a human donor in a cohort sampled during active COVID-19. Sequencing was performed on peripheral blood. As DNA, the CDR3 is TGTGCCAGCAGAACAGGGAATGGCTACACCTTC. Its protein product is CASRTGNGYTF.